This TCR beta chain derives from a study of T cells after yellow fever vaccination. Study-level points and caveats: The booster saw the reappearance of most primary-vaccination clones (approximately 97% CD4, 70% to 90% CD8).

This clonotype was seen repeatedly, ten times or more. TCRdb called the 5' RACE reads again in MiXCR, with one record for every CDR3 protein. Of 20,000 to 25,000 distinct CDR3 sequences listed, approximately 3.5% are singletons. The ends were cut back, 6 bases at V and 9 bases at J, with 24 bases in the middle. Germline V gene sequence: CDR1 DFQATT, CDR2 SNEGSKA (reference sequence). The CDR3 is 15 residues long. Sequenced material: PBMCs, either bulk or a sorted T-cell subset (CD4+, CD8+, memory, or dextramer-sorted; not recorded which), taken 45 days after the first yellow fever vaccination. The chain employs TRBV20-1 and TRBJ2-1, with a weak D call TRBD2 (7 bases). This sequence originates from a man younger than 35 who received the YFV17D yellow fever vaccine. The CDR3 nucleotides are TGCAGTGCCCCTTTGGGGGGCCCTGGGGGGGGTGAGCAGTTCTTC. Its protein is CSAPLGGPGGGEQFF.